The clone carrying this TCR beta chain was found many times. Its antigen is still unknown. The read falls 3 residues short of the CDR3 end, and the missing part is taken from the germline J gene. TCRdb's table, derived via immunoSEQ multiplex PCR, lists solely in-frame clones and lacks some. In total the sample includes around 55,000 clones, none of them seen once. Germline CDR1 reads DFQATT; CDR2 reads SNEGSKA (reference sequence). The CDR3 sequence is 16 residues long. This sample was included in a study of T cell clonality in common variable immunodeficiency. Findings and limits, study-wide: Reportedly, TCR beta sequences from common variable immunodeficiency showed fewer deletions and N-nucleotide insertions. T cell subpopulation sequencing would be needed to explain CVID clonality.

Each donor provided roughly 4.5 to 8.5 ml of heparinized whole blood. The receptor comes from a person between 18 and 69 years old in good health. Sequencing was done on a sample of peripheral blood mononuclear cells. The V and J genes are TRBV20-1 and TRBJ2-3; 9 nucleotides line up with TRBD2. The part of the CDR3 DNA that was read is TGCAGTGCTAGAGAAGCGAGCGGGGGGCAACAAGAGACG. This translates into CSAREASGGQQET. The whole CDR3 protein reads CSAREASGGQQETQYF.